The clone carrying this TCR beta chain appeared a single time. The sample is drawn from a study of blood T cell repertoires in COVID-19. In the study overall: PBMCs, B-cell-depleted T cells, or T cells provided the cDNA or gDNA that made up the material.

Membership in each cohort depended on participant-reported clinical history. As processed by the authors: It was from reference gene primer amplification that nucleated cell counts were estimated. Profiling relied on immunoSEQ multiplex PCR, and the TCRdb table lists in-frame clones only, not all of them. V, J and clone size are taken as reported in that table, and D and trimming were inferred from the DNA itself. This table has around 300,000 clones, roughly 90% appearing once. Germline V gene data show CDR1 as GTSNPN and CDR2 as SVGIG (reference sequence). This CDR3 is built from 11 residues. V gave up 7 bases and J gave up 7 bases, with 13 bases separating them.

Sample: PBMCs or T cells enriched from blood (not recorded which). This chain connects TRBV30 to TRBJ1-2; D gene ambiguous. This clonotype was obtained from a woman aged 30 to 39 who had recovered from COVID-19. The CDR3 nucleotides are TGTGCCTCCTGGGCGCACGGTGGCTACACCTTC. Amino acids: CASWAHGGYTF.